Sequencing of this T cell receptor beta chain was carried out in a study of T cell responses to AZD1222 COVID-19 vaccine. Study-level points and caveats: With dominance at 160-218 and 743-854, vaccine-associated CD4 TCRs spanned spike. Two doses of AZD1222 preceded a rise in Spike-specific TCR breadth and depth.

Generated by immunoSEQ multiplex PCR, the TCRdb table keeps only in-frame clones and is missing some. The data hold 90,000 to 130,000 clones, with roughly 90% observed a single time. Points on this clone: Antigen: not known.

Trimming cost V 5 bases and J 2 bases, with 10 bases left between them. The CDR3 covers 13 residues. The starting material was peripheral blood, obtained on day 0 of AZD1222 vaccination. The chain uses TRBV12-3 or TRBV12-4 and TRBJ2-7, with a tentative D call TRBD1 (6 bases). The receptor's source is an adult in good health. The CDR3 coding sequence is TGTGCCAGCAGTCACAGGGCCCCCTACGAGCAGTACTTC. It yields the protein CASSHRAPYEQYF.